This T cell receptor (beta chain) was sequenced during a study of beta chain features in type 1 diabetes. Study observations and caveats: Moderately but significantly shorter TCRB CDR3s were found in Type 1 diabetes patients in all four CD4+ subsets. Researchers caution that PCR might favor shorter templates, equally among patients and controls. Healthy donors had naive, central memory and Treg TCRB repertoires that appeared less similar than those seen among patients.

This CDR3 contains 15 residues. Per germline, CDR1 SGHTA and CDR2 FQGNSA. Deletions cut 5 bases from V and 0 bases from J, with 14 bases between. Expressed TCRB transcripts were sequenced after all isolated RNA was converted to cDNA. The protocol was immunoSEQ multiplex PCR, while the TCRdb copy is restricted to in-frame clones and leaves out a portion. The sample contains hundreds of thousands of clones, about a tenth of which appear only once. Cells sorted by CD45RO/CCR7/CD25/CD127/CD95/CD27 comprised CD4+ naive, central memory, regulatory and stem cell-like memory cells. All of the sorted populations showed purity greater than 95%. This clone appeared a few times. Its antigen is currently unknown.

The sequenced sample was naive CD4+ T cells from blood. This receptor was identified in a man younger than 40 with type 1 diabetes. The chain uses TRBV7-2 and TRBJ2-7; a possible D gene is TRBD2 (6 bases). CDR3 nucleotide sequence: TGTGCCAGCAGCAACGTCCCCGGGGGCTCCTACGAGCAGTACTTC. Its translation: CASSNVPGGSYEQYF.